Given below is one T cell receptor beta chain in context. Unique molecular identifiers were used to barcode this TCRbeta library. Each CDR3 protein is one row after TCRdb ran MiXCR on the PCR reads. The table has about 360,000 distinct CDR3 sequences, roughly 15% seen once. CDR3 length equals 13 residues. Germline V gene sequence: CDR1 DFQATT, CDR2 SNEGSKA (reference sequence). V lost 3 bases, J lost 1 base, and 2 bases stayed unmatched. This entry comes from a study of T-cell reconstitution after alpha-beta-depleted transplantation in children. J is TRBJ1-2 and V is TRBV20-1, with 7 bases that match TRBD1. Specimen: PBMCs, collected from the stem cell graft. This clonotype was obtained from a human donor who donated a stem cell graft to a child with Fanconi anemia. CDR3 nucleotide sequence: TGCAGTGCTAGGGGACAGTTTAACTATGGCTACACCTTC. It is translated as CSARGQFNYGYTF.